This note documents a single T cell receptor beta chain sequence. CDR1 and CDR2 from the germline V gene are DFQATT and SNEGSKA (reference sequence). The length of the CDR3 is 18 residues. V gave up 4 bases and J gave up 6 bases; unmatched junction bases: 16. cDNA came from about 0.5 to 1 ug RNA primed by random hexamers. immunoSEQ multiplex PCR amplified TCR beta CDR3 across 54 Vbeta, 13 Jbeta. MiXCR, applied by TCRdb to the immunoSEQ multiplex PCR reads, yields one record per CDR3 protein. The sample holds more than 100,000 distinct CDR3 sequences, just under 95% seen once. This sample is part of a study of CD8 T cells in Susac syndrome. Study information: Treatment at blood withdrawal was none, corticosteroids, or intravenous immunoglobulin alone in Susac syndrome patients.

CD8+ and CD4+ T cells from blood underwent TCR beta sequencing, which was carried out in a high-throughput format. Negative isolation yielded the CD8+ and CD4+ T cells, while FACS enriched the TEMRA cells. The sequencing input was CD8+ T cells from PBMCs. The receptor was derived from a human donor with Susac syndrome. This chain joins TRBV20-1 and TRBJ2-3; 13 nucleotides agree with TRBD2. The CDR3 sequence: CSAIGGTSGVQTGDTQYF. The CDR3 region has the DNA TGCAGTGCTATCGGGGGGACTAGCGGGGTTCAGACAGGCGATACGCAGTATTTT.